Presented here are 13 T cell receptor beta chains from one specimen sequenced in a study of blood T cells in healthy people across ages. The authors ran a second PCR of 7 to 11 cycles using a sample-barcoded 5' primer and a J-beta primer mix. TCRdb recomputed calls from the 5' RACE reads with MiXCR, one row per CDR3 protein. In the table there are about 1.5 million distinct CDR3 sequences, 35% to 45% of which are singletons. The sample consisted of blood. Receptors were obtained from a woman aged 18 to 35 in good health.

The chain uses TRBV20-1 and TRBJ2-3, with 10 bases identical to TRBD2. CDR3 size: 16 residues. Germline assignment: CDR1 DFQATT and CDR2 SNEGSKA (reference sequence). The junction had 10 bases not matched to a gene; V was cut back by 3 bases and J by 4 bases. This chain's CDR3 is CSARQVWGTSADTQYF. CDR3 bases: TGCAGTGCTAGGCAGGTTTGGGGGACTAGCGCAGATACGCAGTATTTT.

V and J are TRBV7-2 and TRBJ1-2; D is possibly TRBD1 (6 bases). V shed 5 bases and J shed 1 base, with 20 bases lying between them. CDR3 length: 17 amino acids. From germline, CDR1 is SGHTA and CDR2 FQGNSA. In DNA form, the CDR3 reads TGTGCCAGCAGCCCCCGAGGCGGGACAACCGATAACTATGGCTACACCTTC. Its translation: CASSPRGGTTDNYGYTF.

J is TRBJ2-7 and V is TRBV10-3; tentatively, D is TRBD1 or TRBD2 (5 bases each). V was pared by 3 bases and J by 0 bases, with 18 bases between. The CDR3 has 17 residues. The germline V gene has CDR1 ENHRY and CDR2 SYGVKD. CDR3 amino acids: CAISDPGNRMSSYEQYF. The CDR3 region has the DNA TGTGCCATCAGTGACCCGGGGAACAGGATGAGCTCCTACGAGCAGTACTTC.

The chain carries TRBV20-1 and TRBJ1-2; weak D call: TRBD1 (6 bases). This CDR3 is built from 17 residues. Looked up from germline, CDR1 is DFQATT and CDR2 is SNEGSKA (reference sequence). Trimming pared 5 bases from V and 7 bases from J, leaving 29 bases between. Here the CDR3 DNA reads TGCAGTGCTCCCCAGGTCGGCCGGGACGGGGGGCAAGGTGGCTACACCTTC. This encodes CSAPQVGRDGGQGGYTF.

The sample holds a few counts of this clonotype. This chain joins TRBV6-1 and TRBJ2-1; D unresolved. Germline CDR1 reads MNHNS; CDR2 reads SASEGT. With 1 base removed from V and 6 bases from J, the gap between germline ends came to 7 bases. This CDR3 region has 13 residues. For the CDR3, the DNA is TGTGCCAGCAGTGAAGAAGCACGCAATGAGCAGTTCTTC. Its translation: CASSEEARNEQFF.

This clonotype was detected a few times. The chain is built from TRBV20-1 and TRBJ2-1, with 8 bases aligning to TRBD2. After removal of 6 bases from V and 4 bases from J, the junction contained 14 bases not matched to a gene. The CDR3 length is 16 residues. Germline V gene lookup returns CDR1 DFQATT and CDR2 SNEGSKA (reference sequence). The DNA of the CDR3 is TGCAGTGCCACGACCGCACTAGCGGAGATTTACAATGAGCAGTTCTTC. It translates to CSATTALAEIYNEQFF.

V is TRBV29-1 and J is TRBJ2-1, with 8 bases identical to TRBD1. Matching the DNA end better, TRBJ2-7 makes the J call doubtful. Germline V gene data show CDR1 as SQVTM and CDR2 as ANQGSEA. The CDR3 covers 17 residues. The CDR3 DNA reads TGCAGCTCCCGGGGGACAGGCGACTTCAGCTCCTACAATGAGCAGTACTTC. Its protein product is CSSRGTGDFSSYNEQYF.

The rearrangement uses TRBV7-9 and TRBJ1-5; 10 nucleotides agree with TRBD1. Unmatched junction bases numbered 3, after V lost 3 bases and J lost 7 bases. CDR1 and CDR2 from the germline V gene are SEHNR and FQNEAQ (reference sequence). The CDR3 is 14 amino acids. CDR3 residues: CASSFSDRGQPQHF. The CDR3 bases are TGTGCCAGCAGCTTCTCGGACAGGGGGCAGCCCCAGCATTTT.

The chain couples TRBV5-1 to TRBJ1-2; D unclear. The germline V gene has CDR1 SGHRS and CDR2 YFSETQ. Deletions cut 3 bases from V and 4 bases from J, with 13 bases between. The CDR3 length is 14 residues. Here the CDR3 reads CASSSLIRGYGYTF. CDR3 bases: TGCGCCAGCAGCTCCCTTATACGGGGCTATGGCTACACCTTC.

The J gene is TRBJ1-1, the V gene TRBV18; D unclear. CDR3 length: 13 residues. Germline CDR1 KGHSH, CDR2 LQKENI. V gave up 6 bases and J gave up 3 bases, with 11 bases separating them. In nucleotides, the CDR3 is TGTGCCAGCTCCTCTTTTTGGGACACTGAAGCTTTCTTT. Translation: CASSSFWDTEAFF.

The table lists this clonotype with a few counts. V is TRBV29-1 and J is TRBJ2-4; D is undetermined. The assigned J gene may be wrong: the sequence end matches TRBJ2-7 better. The CDR3 runs 12 residues. Germline CDR1 and CDR2: SQVTM and ANQGSEA. CDR3 coding DNA: TGCAGCGTTGAAGGCCGAGCCTACGAGCAGTACTTC. As protein: CSVEGRAYEQYF.

In the case of this clonotype: An end of the junction differs from the germline gene, which may be a read error. The chain joins TRBV6-5 to TRBJ1-2, with TRBD1 identical over 8 bases. CDR1 MNHEY and CDR2 SVGAGI come from the germline V gene. This CDR3 comprises 15 residues. The CDR3 nucleotides read TGTGCCAGCAGTCCACAGGGGGTAGAGTCTCGAGGCTGCACCTTC. This codes for CASSPQGVESRGCTF.

The J gene is TRBJ1-2, the V gene TRBV4-1, with D perhaps TRBD1 (5 bases). The germline V and J ends were trimmed by 1 base and 4 bases, with 16 bases remaining between them. Germline CDR1 is MGHRA and CDR2 is YSYEKL. The CDR3 consists of 16 residues. CDR3 DNA sequence: TGCGCCAGCAGCCAAGTAACTGACAGTGGAACCTATGGCTACACCTTC. Protein product: CASSQVTDSGTYGYTF.